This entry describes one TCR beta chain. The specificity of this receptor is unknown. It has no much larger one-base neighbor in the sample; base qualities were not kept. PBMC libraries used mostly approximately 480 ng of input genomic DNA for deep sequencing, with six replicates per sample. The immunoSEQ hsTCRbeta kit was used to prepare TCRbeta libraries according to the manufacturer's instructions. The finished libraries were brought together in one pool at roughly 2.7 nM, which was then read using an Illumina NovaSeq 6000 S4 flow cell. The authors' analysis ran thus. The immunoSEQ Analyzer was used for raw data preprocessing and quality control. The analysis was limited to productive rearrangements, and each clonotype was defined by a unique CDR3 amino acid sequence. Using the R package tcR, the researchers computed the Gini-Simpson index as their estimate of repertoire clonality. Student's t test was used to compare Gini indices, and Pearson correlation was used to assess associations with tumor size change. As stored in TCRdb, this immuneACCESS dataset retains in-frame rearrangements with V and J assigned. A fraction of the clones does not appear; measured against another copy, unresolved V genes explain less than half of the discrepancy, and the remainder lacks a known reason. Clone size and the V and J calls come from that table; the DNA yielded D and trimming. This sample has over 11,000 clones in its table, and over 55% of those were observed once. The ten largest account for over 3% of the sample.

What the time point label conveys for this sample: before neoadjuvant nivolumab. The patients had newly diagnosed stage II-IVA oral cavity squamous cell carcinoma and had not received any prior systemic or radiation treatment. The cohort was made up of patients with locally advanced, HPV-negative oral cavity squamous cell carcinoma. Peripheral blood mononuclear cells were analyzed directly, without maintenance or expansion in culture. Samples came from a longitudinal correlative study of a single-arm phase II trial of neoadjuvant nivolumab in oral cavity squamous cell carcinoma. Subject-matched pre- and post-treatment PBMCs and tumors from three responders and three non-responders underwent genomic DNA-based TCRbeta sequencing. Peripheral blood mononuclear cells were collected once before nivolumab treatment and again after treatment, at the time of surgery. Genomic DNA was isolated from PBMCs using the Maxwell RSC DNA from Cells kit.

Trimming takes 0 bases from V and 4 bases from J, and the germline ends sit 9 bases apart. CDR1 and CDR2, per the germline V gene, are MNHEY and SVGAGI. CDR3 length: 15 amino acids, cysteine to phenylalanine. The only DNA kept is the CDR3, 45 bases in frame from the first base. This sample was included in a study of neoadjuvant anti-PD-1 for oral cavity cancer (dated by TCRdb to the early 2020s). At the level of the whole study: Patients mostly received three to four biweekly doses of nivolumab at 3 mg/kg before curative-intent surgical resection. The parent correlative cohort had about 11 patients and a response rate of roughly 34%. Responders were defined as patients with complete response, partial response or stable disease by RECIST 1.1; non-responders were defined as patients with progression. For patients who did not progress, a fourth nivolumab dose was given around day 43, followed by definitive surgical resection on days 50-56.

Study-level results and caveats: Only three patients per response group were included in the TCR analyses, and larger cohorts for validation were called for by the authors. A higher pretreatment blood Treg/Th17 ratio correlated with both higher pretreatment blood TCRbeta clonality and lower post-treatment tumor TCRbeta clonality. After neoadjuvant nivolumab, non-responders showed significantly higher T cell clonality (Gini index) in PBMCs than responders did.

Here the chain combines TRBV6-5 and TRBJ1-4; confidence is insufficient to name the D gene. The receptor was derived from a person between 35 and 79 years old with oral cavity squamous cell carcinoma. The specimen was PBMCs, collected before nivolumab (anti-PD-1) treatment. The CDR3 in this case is CASSYSAQSNEKLFF. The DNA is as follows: TGTGCCAGCAGTTACTCGGCACAGAGTAATGAAAAACTGTTTTTT.